One sample yielded the 16 T cell receptor beta chains listed below, sequenced in a study of cytomegalovirus exposure and HLA in healthy donors (dated by TCRdb to about 2017). Library creation used the immunoSEQ multiplex PCR assay. For the multiplex PCR, a mixture combining 60 forward primers for TCR Vbeta segments and 13 reverse primers for TCR Jbeta segments was used. As stored in TCRdb, this immuneACCESS dataset retains in-frame rearrangements with V and J assigned. A fraction of the clones does not appear; measured against another copy, unresolved V genes explain less than half of the discrepancy, and the remainder lacks a known reason. Within this sample are 65,000 to 85,000 clones, with about 88% of them counted one time only. 2% to 3% of the sample rests with the top ten. The sample taken for sequencing was PBMCs. Every receptor here comes from a woman in her 50s in good health and CMV-seronegative.

The V call is TRBV14, the J call TRBJ1-1; TRBD1 might be the D (6 bases). CDR1 is SGHDN, CDR2 FVKESK, per germline. V gave up 2 bases and J gave up 5 bases, with 15 bases separating them. This CDR3 has 15 amino acids. CDR3: CASSQYGGRGTEAFF. The CDR3 nucleotides are TGTGCCAGCAGCCAATACGGGGGGCGGGGAACTGAAGCTTTCTTT.

The chain carries TRBV7-9 and TRBJ2-1, with 11 positions matching TRBD1. V gave up 4 bases and J gave up 9 bases; unmatched junction bases: 8. This CDR3 has 15 amino acids. CDR1 SEHNR and CDR2 FQNEAQ come from the germline V gene (reference sequence). CDR3: CASSWGQGDAGEQFF. Written as DNA, the CDR3 is TGTGCCAGCAGCTGGGGACAGGGGGATGCCGGTGAGCAGTTCTTC.

CDR3 in DNA: TGTGCCAGCTCACAAACAGGGGGCTCCTACAATGAGCAGTTCTTC. It yields the protein CASSQTGGSYNEQFF. This sequence joins TRBV18 and TRBJ2-1, with TRBD1 matching 8 bases. The V segment lost 4 bases and the J segment 0 bases; nucleotides outside the gene matches: 2. The CDR3 has 15 amino acids. Per germline, CDR1 KGHSH and CDR2 LQKENI.

The chain links TRBV6-1 to TRBJ2-4; 9 bases map to TRBD1. The CDR3 runs to 15 residues. Per the germline V gene, CDR1 is MNHNS and CDR2 is SASEGT. The V and J ends lost 6 bases and 3 bases, in that order; junction bases with no gene match: 6. Here the CDR3 reads CASRPGQGSKNIQYF. The CDR3 nucleotides read TGTGCCAGCAGGCCCGGACAGGGGAGCAAAAACATTCAGTACTTC.

Note on this clone: In this CDR3 the conserved last residue, phenylalanine or tryptophan, is missing, so a read error is likely. The rearrangement links TRBV9 to TRBJ1-1; D is unresolved. The CDR3 is 14 residues long. Trimming removed 0 bases from V and 0 bases from J, with 6 bases in between. CDR1 is SGDLS and CDR2 is YYNGEE in the germline V gene. The CDR3 DNA reads as TGTGCCAGCAGCGTAGGCGGGATGAACACTGAAGCTTTCCTT. This translates into CASSVGGMNTEAFL.

The chain carries TRBV27 and TRBJ2-6; 7 positions agree with TRBD1. In germline, CDR1 is MNHEY, CDR2 SMNVEV (reference sequence). There are 17 residues in the CDR3. V lost 5 bases to trimming and J lost 0 bases; unmatched junction nucleotides: 7. The chain's CDR3 is CASSRRTGRSGANVLTF. In nucleotides, the CDR3 is TGTGCCAGCAGTCGACGGACAGGCCGCTCTGGGGCCAACGTCCTGACTTTC. The complete variable domain, with remaining parts taken from reference TRBV27 and TRBJ2-6, reads EAQVTQNPRYLITVTGKKLTVTCSQNMNHEYMSWYRQDPGLGLRQIYYSMNVEVTDKGDVPEGYKVSRKEKRNFPLILESPSPNQTSLYFCASSRRTGRSGANVLTFGAGSRLTVL.

The V call is TRBV29-1, the J call TRBJ2-3; 10 bases fit TRBD1. The germline V gene encodes CDR1 SQVTM and CDR2 ANQGSEA. The CDR3 is 15 residues long. The V gene end was trimmed by 4 bases and the J gene end by 1 base; junction bases not matched to a gene: 5. DNA of the CDR3: TGCAGCGTTGTAGCCGGGACAGGGGGCACAGATACGCAGTATTTT. Translated, it gives CSVVAGTGGTDTQYF.

The J gene is TRBJ2-1, the V gene TRBV6-1; 8 bases are shared with TRBD1. This CDR3 is built from 15 residues. V dropped 0 bases and J dropped 2; count of bases not matched to a gene: 0. Germline V gene lookup returns CDR1 MNHNS and CDR2 SASEGT. The DNA of the CDR3 is TGTGCCAGCAGTGAAGCGGGACAGGCCTACAATGAGCAGTTCTTC. It is translated as CASSEAGQAYNEQFF.

This rearrangement joins TRBV13 to TRBJ1-4; perhaps TRBD1 as D (5 bases). The CDR3 loop spans 14 amino acids. V was cut by 5 bases and J by 5 bases, with 12 bases left in between. Looked up from germline, CDR1 is PRHDT and CDR2 is FYEKMQ (reference sequence). The CDR3 loop is CASSGGTGNEKLFF. The CDR3 DNA reads TGTGCCAGCAGCGGAGGGACGGGAAATGAAAAACTGTTTTTT.

The V call is TRBV18, the J call TRBJ2-5, with TRBD2 identical over 7 bases. Germline V CDR1 and CDR2: KGHSH, LQKENI. The CDR3 runs 14 residues. V was pared by 6 bases and J by 5 bases, with 9 bases of the junction left unmatched. Here the CDR3 DNA reads TGTGCCAGCTCCCCTCCGAACGGGGGGGAGACCCAGTACTTC. This encodes CASSPPNGGETQYF.

The J gene is TRBJ1-1, the V gene TRBV2, with D unresolved. V was pared by 5 bases and J by 10 bases, with 11 bases between. CDR1 is SNHLY, CDR2 FYNNEI, per germline. The CDR3 totals 11 residues. The CDR3 nucleotides are TGTGCCAGCAGTAGACAAGGAGGAGCTTTCTTT. The encoded protein is CASSRQGGAFF.

The CDR3 DNA follows: TGTGCCAGCAGCCGGGACAGCCTTGCAACTAATGAAAAACTGTTTTTT. Translation gives CASSRDSLATNEKLFF. The chain couples TRBV4-2 to TRBJ1-4, with 7 bases that match TRBD1. With V trimmed by 4 bases and J by 0 bases, 5 bases remained unmatched. This CDR3 spans 16 amino acids. CDR1 is LGHNA, CDR2 YNFKEQ, per germline.

The chain is built from TRBV10-1 and TRBJ2-1; TRBD2 agrees at 7 bases. The length of the CDR3 is 12 residues. Germline loops: CDR1 WNHNN, CDR2 SYGVQD (reference sequence). V shed 8 bases, J shed 6 bases, and the junction held 4 bases outside the gene matches. CDR3 DNA: TGCGCCAGCGGGAGGGCTGTCAATGAGCAGTTCTTC. The encoded protein is CASGRAVNEQFF.

The chain joins TRBV7-3 to TRBJ1-1, with TRBD1 matching over 9 bases. Germline assignment: CDR1 SGHTA and CDR2 FQGTGA. Unmatched junction bases numbered 3, after V lost 1 base and J lost 3 bases. CDR3 length: 15 amino acids. The DNA for the CDR3 is TGTGCCAGCAGCTTAAGGACAGGGGATCACACTGAAGCTTTCTTT. Protein product: CASSLRTGDHTEAFF.

The chain is built from TRBV9 and TRBJ1-2; 11 bases agree with TRBD1. The V segment lost 2 bases and the J segment 5 bases; nucleotides outside the gene matches: 5. The CDR3 length is 15 residues. Germline values: CDR1 SGDLS, CDR2 YYNGEE. CDR3 coding DNA: TGTGCCAGCAGCGTGGGACAGGGGGTAATGTATGGCTACACCTTC. It translates to CASSVGQGVMYGYTF.

V is TRBV4-1 and J is TRBJ1-1, with D perhaps TRBD1 (6 bases). Trimming pared 2 bases from V and 8 bases from J, leaving 12 bases between. The CDR3 extends over 13 amino acids. CDR1 and CDR2 from the germline V gene are MGHRA and YSYEKL. CDR3 residues: CASSQLPQGEAFF. The CDR3 region has the DNA TGCGCCAGCAGCCAACTACCCCAGGGGGAAGCTTTCTTT.